This is a list of T cell receptor beta chains from one sample in a study of shared clonotypes between healthy human individuals. Some clones are missing from TCRdb's copy, which holds only in-frame ones; the method was immunoSEQ multiplex PCR. The sample lists about 1.9 million clones; approximately 92% were seen once. Sequences were obtained from naive CD8+ T cells from PBMCs. The receptors originated from a man in his late teens or twenties in good health. Some clones in this sample may be carry-over from other donors' samples. CDR3s leave out the opening cysteine and the closing phenylalanine or tryptophan.

cdr3_length j_call v_call cdr3_aa
11 TRBJ2-3 TRBV5-6 ASSLGGSDTQY
14 TRBJ2-7 TRBV4-1 ASSLTPQESANEQY
10 TRBJ2-7 TRBV28 ASSFTGYEQY
13 TRBJ2-7 TRBV4-3 ASSQVPGYSYEQY
12 TRBJ2-7 TRBV27 ASSLGAGGYEQY
10 TRBJ2-3 TRBV11-2 ASSVGGDTQY
12 TRBJ1-2 TRBV11-2 ASSFRDSSYGYT
15 TRBJ2-1 TRBV15 ATSRDWREGVHNEQF
13 TRBJ1-2 TRBV4-3 ASSQDLNGGWGYT
14 TRBJ1-1 TRBV28 ASSLSSGAMNTEAF
12 TRBJ2-7 TRBV11-2 ASSLLAASYEQY
12 TRBJ1-1 TRBV27 ASSSLLGGTEAF
13 TRBJ2-5 TRBV6-6 ASSYSDSGVETQY
14 TRBJ2-7 TRBV6-1 ASSEAPGQTTYEQY
12 TRBJ2-1 TRBV14 ASSQGTSWGEQF
11 TRBJ1-1 TRBV10-3 AVVQGLGTEAF
10 TRBJ2-5 TRBV19 ASSKRGETQY
11 TRBJ2-7 TRBV11-2 ASSFVSSYEQY
16 TRBJ2-3 TRBV7-3 ASSIGTSGRVSTDTQY
13 TRBJ2-3 TRBV28 ASSFRSSAPDTQY
14 TRBJ2-1 TRBV4-3 ASSPGLADSYNEQF
15 TRBJ2-7 TRBV28 ASSFGARGTRSYEQY